The 25 T cell receptor beta chains below were found in one sample sequenced in a study of CD8+ T cells in alopecia areata. The authors extracted RNA and reverse transcribed it into cDNA as the sequencing template. Assay: immunoSEQ multiplex PCR; the TCRdb copy retains only in-frame clones and omits some. The table shows hundreds of thousands of clones, with approximately 52% occurring only once. The specimen was CD4+ T cells sorted from blood, collected at week 0. These receptors originate from a human donor with alopecia areata.

This clone was recorded a few times. V is TRBV30 and J is TRBJ1-3; D is unclear. This CDR3 region has 14 residues. V lost 2 bases and J lost 0, with 8 bases in between. CDR1 and CDR2 (germline): GTSNPN, SVGIG (reference sequence). CDR3 DNA sequence: TGTGCCTGGAGTCGGGCCAACTCTGGAAACACCATATATTTT. Translation gives CAWSRANSGNTIYF.

The chain uses TRBV5-1 and TRBJ2-6, with TRBD1 matching over 9 bases. CDR3 length: 18 amino acids. After removal of 4 bases from V and 0 bases from J, the junction contained 8 bases not matched to a gene. Germline V gene lookup returns CDR1 SGHRS and CDR2 YFSETQ. Written as DNA, the CDR3 is TGCGCCAGCAGCGCCACCGGGACAGGGCTCTCTGGGGCCAACGTCCTGACTTTC. Its protein product is CASSATGTGLSGANVLTF.

The chain carries TRBV7-9 and TRBJ2-7, with 8 bases fitting TRBD1. Germline-derived CDR1 and CDR2 are SEHNR and FQNEAQ (reference sequence). J gave up 6 bases and V 5 bases, and 6 bases lay outside the gene matches. This CDR3 is built from 13 residues. The CDR3 DNA reads TGTGCCAGCAGCCCGGACAGGGTGGTCGAGCAGTACTTC. Protein sequence: CASSPDRVVEQYF.

This chain uses TRBV29-1 with TRBJ2-1; no clear D. Per germline, CDR1 SQVTM and CDR2 ANQGSEA. Trimming shortened V by 0 bases and J by 8 bases, and 11 bases separated the two germline ends. The CDR3 contains 13 residues. The CDR3 DNA is TGCAGCGTTGAAGATCCGTTTCGGCATGAGCAGTTCTTC. Protein product: CSVEDPFRHEQFF.

CDR3 sequence reads: CASSFSGLSGYTF. CDR3 DNA: TGTGCCAGCAGTTTCTCGGGGCTCAGTGGCTACACCTTC. The chain carries TRBV27 and TRBJ1-2; tentative D call: TRBD1 (5 bases). Germline CDR1 is MNHEY and CDR2 is SMNVEV (reference sequence). Trimming removed 3 bases at V and 7 bases at J, with 12 bases between. The CDR3 has 13 residues.

The V call is TRBV7-9, the J call TRBJ1-1, with TRBD1 matching over 8 bases. Trimming cost V 3 bases and J 4 bases; bases outside gene matches: 7. Per the germline V gene, CDR1 is SEHNR and CDR2 is FQNEAQ (reference sequence). There are 15 residues in the CDR3. Written as DNA, the CDR3 is TGTGCCAGCAGCTTCCCCGCAGGGGGCGGCACTGAAGCTTTCTTT. Translated, it gives CASSFPAGGGTEAFF. Complete variable domain (other parts from reference TRBV7-9 and TRBJ1-1): DTGVSQNPRHKITKRGQNVTFRCDPISEHNRLYWYRQTLGQGPEFLTYFQNEAQLEKSRLLSDRFSAERPKGSFSTLEIQRTEQGDSAMYLCASSFPAGGGTEAFFGQGTRLTVV.

The V gene is TRBV29-1, the J gene TRBJ2-1; no firm D call. The CDR3 totals 13 residues. CDR1 is SQVTM and CDR2 is ANQGSEA in the germline V gene. The V end lost 6 bases, the J end lost 5 bases, and 14 bases lay between the germline ends. This CDR3 is CSVALLKDNEQFF. The CDR3 DNA sequence: TGCAGCGTGGCGCTCCTTAAGGACAATGAGCAGTTCTTC.

V is TRBV19 and J is TRBJ1-2; 7 nucleotides align to TRBD1. With 10 bases clipped from V and 4 bases from J, the junction kept 21 bases outside the gene matches. The germline V gene encodes CDR1 LNHDA and CDR2 SQIVND (reference sequence). This CDR3 is built from 17 residues. In DNA form, the CDR3 reads TGTGCCATCCCAGGGGGTGAAGGCGAAGGATATACCTATGGCTACACCTTC. Translation: CAIPGGEGEGYTYGYTF.

The J gene is TRBJ2-7, the V gene TRBV7-3; a possible D gene is TRBD2 (6 bases). Trimming pared 3 bases from V and 5 bases from J, leaving 14 bases between. Per germline, CDR1 SGHTA and CDR2 FQGTGA. This CDR3 region has 14 residues. The CDR3 sequence: CASSFTSGSNEQYF. CDR3 coding DNA: TGTGCCAGCAGCTTTACGTCCGGGAGCAACGAGCAGTACTTC.

J is TRBJ2-7 and V is TRBV30; 10 bases agree with TRBD2. The CDR3 length is 13 residues. Losses at the gene ends were 5 bases for V and 3 bases for J; bases not matched to a gene: 4. Germline CDR1 GTSNPN, CDR2 SVGIG (reference sequence). The CDR3 DNA is TGTGCCTGGGCTCTAGCGGGAGTCTACGAGCAGTACTTC. The encoded protein is CAWALAGVYEQYF.

The V gene is TRBV7-9, the J gene TRBJ2-7; 9 bases match TRBD1. Germline V gene lookup returns CDR1 SEHNR and CDR2 FQNEAQ (reference sequence). The CDR3 sequence is 17 residues long. J was trimmed by 0 bases and V by 6 bases; bases with no gene match: 12. The CDR3: CASRPPRTGDSSYEQYF. As DNA, the CDR3 is TGTGCCAGCAGACCACCGCGGACAGGGGATTCCTCCTACGAGCAGTACTTC.

V is TRBV7-2 and J is TRBJ2-7; possibly TRBD1 or TRBD2 for D (5 bases each). There are 15 residues in the CDR3. Per the germline V gene, CDR1 is SGHTA and CDR2 is FQGNSA. V was shortened by 2 bases and J by 1 base, with 12 bases between the two germline ends. CDR3 loop: CASSLSWDPSYEQYF. CDR3 sequence (DNA): TGTGCCAGCAGCTTATCTTGGGACCCATCCTACGAGCAGTACTTC.

This clone was detected once. The chain combines TRBV10-2 with TRBJ1-5, with 7 bases identical to TRBD1. The germline CDR1 and CDR2 sequences are WSHSY and SAAADI. Trimming at V came to 3 bases and at J to 4 bases, leaving 6 bases not matched to a gene. The CDR3 loop spans 15 amino acids. This CDR3 reads CASSDVGRGNQPQHF. The DNA of the CDR3 is TGCGCCAGCAGTGATGTCGGCAGGGGGAATCAGCCCCAGCATTTT.

V and J are TRBV25-1 and TRBJ2-7; D is unresolved. The V end was cut by 4 bases, the J end by 5 bases, with 6 bases between. CDR1 MGHDK and CDR2 SYGVNS come from the germline V gene. The CDR3 extends over 11 amino acids. Here the CDR3 reads CASSGYNEQYF. In DNA, the CDR3 is TGTGCCAGCAGTGGTTATAACGAGCAGTACTTC.

The V and J genes are TRBV9 and TRBJ2-7; D gene uncertain. V dropped 0 bases and J dropped 0 bases, with 10 bases sitting between them. Looked up from germline, CDR1 is SGDLS and CDR2 is YYNGEE. This CDR3 is built from 15 residues. CDR3 nucleotides: TGTGCCAGCAGCGTAGCTTGGGAAAGCTCCTACGAGCAGTACTTC. This translates into CASSVAWESSYEQYF.

This clone was counted only a few times. The chain couples TRBV6-5 to TRBJ2-7; D possibly corresponds to TRBD2 (6 bases). The CDR3 contains 11 residues. Germline V gene sequence: CDR1 MNHEY, CDR2 SVGAGI. V dropped 6 bases and J dropped 6 bases, with 9 bases sitting between them. This CDR3 reads CASSRDSEQYF. The DNA for the CDR3 is TGTGCCAGCAGCAGGGACTCCGAGCAGTACTTC.

The chain combines TRBV30 with TRBJ2-2; no definite D call. The length of the CDR3 is 12 residues. The ends were cut back, 4 bases at V and 5 bases at J, with 8 bases in the middle. Per the germline V gene, CDR1 is GTSNPN and CDR2 is SVGIG (reference sequence). The CDR3 reads CAWKQKTGELFF. CDR3 sequence (DNA): TGTGCCTGGAAGCAAAAGACCGGGGAGCTGTTTTTT.

The V gene is TRBV7-3, the J gene TRBJ2-7, with D possibly called TRBD1 or TRBD2 (6 bases each). V was shortened by 3 bases and J by 6 bases, with 9 bases between the two germline ends. The CDR3 length is 12 residues. The germline V gene encodes CDR1 SGHTA and CDR2 FQGTGA. CDR3 in amino acids: CASSFPGAEQYF. The CDR3 nucleotides are TGTGCCAGCAGCTTTCCGGGGGCCGAGCAGTACTTC.

This rearrangement joins TRBV7-9 to TRBJ2-5; D is possibly TRBD2 (7 bases). V dropped 3 bases and J dropped 2 bases, with 19 bases sitting between them. The germline CDR1 and CDR2 sequences are SEHNR and FQNEAQ (reference sequence). The CDR3 is 17 amino acids. The CDR3 DNA is TGTGCCAGCAGCTTCGCCGGGGGCGGGAGAAGTCAAGAGACCCAGTACTTC. It encodes CASSFAGGGRSQETQYF.

This clone was found once. The rearrangement joins TRBV7-9 to TRBJ1-1, with unresolved D. The V and J ends lost 1 base and 3 bases respectively, with 3 bases between them. CDR1 is SEHNR and CDR2 is FQNEAQ in the germline V gene (reference sequence). The length of the CDR3 is 12 residues. The CDR3 is CASSLVHTEAFF. As DNA, the CDR3 is TGTGCCAGCAGCTTAGTTCACACTGAAGCTTTCTTT.

The rearrangement uses TRBV29-1 and TRBJ1-1; the D is unclear. CDR3 size: 13 residues. Germline V CDR1 and CDR2: SQVTM, ANQGSEA. V was clipped by 4 bases and J by 1 base, with 10 bases between them. Written as DNA, the CDR3 is TGCAGCGTTGGGAGTTCAGGGAACACTGAAGCTTTCTTT. It specifies CSVGSSGNTEAFF. Filled out from reference TRBV29-1 and TRBJ1-1, the complete variable domain reads SAVISQKPSRDICQRGTSLTIQCQVDSQVTMMFWYRQQPGQSLTLIATANQGSEATYESGFVIDKFPISRPNLTFSTLTVSNMSPEDSSIYLCSVGSSGNTEAFFGQGTRLTVV.

This rearrangement joins TRBV30 to TRBJ1-5; D ambiguous. The V end was cut by 1 base, the J end by 0 bases, with 7 bases between. Germline lookup yields CDR1 GTSNPN and CDR2 SVGIG (reference sequence). The CDR3 consists of 14 residues. In nucleotides, the CDR3 is TGTGCCTGGAGTGGGGCTAATAGCAATCAGCCCCAGCATTTT. This gives the protein CAWSGANSNQPQHF.

The gene calls are TRBV2 and TRBJ2-5; D is perhaps TRBD2 (5 bases). The V end lost 1 base, the J end lost 8 bases, and 17 bases lay between the germline ends. In germline, CDR1 is SNHLY, CDR2 FYNNEI. This CDR3 is built from 15 residues. In nucleotides, the CDR3 is TGTGCCAGCAGTGAAGGAGGGTGGACCAAGAGAACCCAGTACTTC. Encoded protein: CASSEGGWTKRTQYF.

This clone has only a few counts. This rearrangement joins TRBV15 to TRBJ2-7; the match to TRBD1 covers 8 bases. Germline loops: CDR1 LNHNV, CDR2 YYDKDF (reference sequence). The CDR3 length is 15 residues. With V trimmed by 8 bases and J by 7 bases, 16 bases remained unmatched. The chain's CDR3 is CATREAGRGLGEQYF. The DNA of the CDR3 is TGTGCCACCCGCGAAGCAGGCAGGGGGCTAGGAGAGCAGTACTTC.

The V gene is TRBV30, the J gene TRBJ2-7; D remains unclear. This CDR3 region has 11 residues. With 2 bases removed from V and 5 bases from J, the gap between germline ends came to 7 bases. Germline V gives CDR1 GTSNPN, CDR2 SVGIG (reference sequence). The CDR3 reads CAWSRTNEQYF. CDR3 coding DNA: TGTGCCTGGAGTCGGACGAACGAGCAGTACTTC.